The clone carrying this T cell receptor (beta chain) has a single count. Its antigen is still unknown. These data come from a study of T cell responses to AZD1222 COVID-19 vaccine. TCRdb's copy holds only in-frame clones and misses some; the assay was immunoSEQ multiplex PCR. The table includes about 100,000 clones, about 87% detected once. Findings and caveats of the study: The CD4 TCRs associated with vaccination extended across spike and predominated at 160-218 and 743-854.

The CDR3 has 16 residues. V was cut by 0 bases and J by 3 bases, with 14 bases left in between. From germline, CDR1 is GTSNPN and CDR2 SVGIG (reference sequence). The source of this sequence is an adult in good health. This specimen was peripheral blood, taken on day 0 of AZD1222 vaccination. The genes are TRBV30 and TRBJ2-2; no firm D call. CDR3 coding DNA: TGTGCCTGGAGTGTACTGGCTAGTCGAGACACCGGGGAGCTGTTTTTT. Translating gives CAWSVLASRDTGELFF.